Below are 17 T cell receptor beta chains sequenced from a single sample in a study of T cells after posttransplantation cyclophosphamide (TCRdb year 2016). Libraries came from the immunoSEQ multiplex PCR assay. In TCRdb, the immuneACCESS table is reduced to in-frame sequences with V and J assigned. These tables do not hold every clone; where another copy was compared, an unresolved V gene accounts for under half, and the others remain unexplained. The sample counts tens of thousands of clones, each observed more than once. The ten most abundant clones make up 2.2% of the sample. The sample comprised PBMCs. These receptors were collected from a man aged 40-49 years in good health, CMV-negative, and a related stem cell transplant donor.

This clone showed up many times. The CDR3 nucleotides read TGTGCCTACCAACTCGGGCCAGGGAACACCATATATTTT. Translation gives CAYQLGPGNTIYF. The chain combines TRBV30 with TRBJ1-3, with D perhaps TRBD1 (5 bases). Per germline, CDR1 GTSNPN and CDR2 SVGIG (reference sequence). V lost 7 bases to trimming and J lost 7 bases, with 17 bases between them. This CDR3 has 13 amino acids.

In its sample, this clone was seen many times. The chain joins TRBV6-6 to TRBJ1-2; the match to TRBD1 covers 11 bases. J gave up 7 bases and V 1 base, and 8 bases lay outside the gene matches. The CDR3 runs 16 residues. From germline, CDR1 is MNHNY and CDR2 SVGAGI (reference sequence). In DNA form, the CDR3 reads TGTGCCAGCAGTTACTTCCCCGGGACAGGGGGACGTGGCTACACCTTC. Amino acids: CASSYFPGTGGRGYTF.

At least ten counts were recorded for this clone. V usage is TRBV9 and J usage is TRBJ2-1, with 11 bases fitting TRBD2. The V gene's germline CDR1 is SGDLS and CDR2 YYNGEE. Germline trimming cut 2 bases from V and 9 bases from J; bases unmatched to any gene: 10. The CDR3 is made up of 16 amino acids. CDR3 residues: CASSVGGVAGGREQFF. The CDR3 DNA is TGTGCCAGCAGCGTGGGGGGGGTAGCGGGAGGGCGTGAGCAGTTCTTC.

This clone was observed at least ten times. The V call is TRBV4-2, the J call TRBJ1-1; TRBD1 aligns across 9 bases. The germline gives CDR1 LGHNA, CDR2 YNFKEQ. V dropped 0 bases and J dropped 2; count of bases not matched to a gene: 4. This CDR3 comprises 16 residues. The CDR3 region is CASSQDPGQGNTEAFF. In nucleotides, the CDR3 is TGTGCCAGCAGCCAAGATCCGGGACAGGGTAACACTGAAGCTTTCTTT.

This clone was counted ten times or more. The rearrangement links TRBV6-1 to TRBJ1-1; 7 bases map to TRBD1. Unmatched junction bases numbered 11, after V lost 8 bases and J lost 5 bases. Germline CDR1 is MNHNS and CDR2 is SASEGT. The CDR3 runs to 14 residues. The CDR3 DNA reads TGTGCCAGCCGGTCCGGGGCAGGGGGAACTGAAGCTTTCTTT. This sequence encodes CASRSGAGGTEAFF.

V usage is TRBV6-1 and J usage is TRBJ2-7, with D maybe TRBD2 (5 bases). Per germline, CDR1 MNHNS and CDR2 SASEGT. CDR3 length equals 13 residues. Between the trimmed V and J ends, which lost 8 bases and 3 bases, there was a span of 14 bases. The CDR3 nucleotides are TGTGCCAGCTCAAGAGCTGGGAGCTACGAGCAGTACTTC. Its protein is CASSRAGSYEQYF.

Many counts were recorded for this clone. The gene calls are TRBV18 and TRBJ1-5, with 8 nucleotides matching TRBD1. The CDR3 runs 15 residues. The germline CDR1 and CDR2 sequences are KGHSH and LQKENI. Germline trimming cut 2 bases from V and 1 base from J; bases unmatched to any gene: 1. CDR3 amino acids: CASSPGQGSNQPQHF. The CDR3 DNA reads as TGTGCCAGCTCACCAGGACAGGGAAGCAATCAGCCCCAGCATTTT.

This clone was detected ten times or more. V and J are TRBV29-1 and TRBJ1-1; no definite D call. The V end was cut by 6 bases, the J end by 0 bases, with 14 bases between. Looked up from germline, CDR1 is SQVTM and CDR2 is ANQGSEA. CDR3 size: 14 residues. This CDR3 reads CSVTVGGLNTEAFF. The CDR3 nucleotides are TGCAGCGTGACGGTCGGTGGGCTGAACACTGAAGCTTTCTTT.

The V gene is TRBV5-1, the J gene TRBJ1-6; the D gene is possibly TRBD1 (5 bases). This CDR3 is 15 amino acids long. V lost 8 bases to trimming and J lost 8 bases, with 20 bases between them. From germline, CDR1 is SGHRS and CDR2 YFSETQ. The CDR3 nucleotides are TGCGCCAGTTCCGAGTTGTCAAGGGGCGATTCACCCCTCCACTTT. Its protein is CASSELSRGDSPLHF. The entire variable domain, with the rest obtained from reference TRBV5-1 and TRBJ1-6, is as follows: KAGVTQTPRYLIKTRGQQVTLSCSPISGHRSVSWYQQTPGQGLQFLFEYFSETQRNKGNFPGRFSGRQFSNSRSEMNVSTLELGDSALYLCASSELSRGDSPLHFGNGTRLTVT.

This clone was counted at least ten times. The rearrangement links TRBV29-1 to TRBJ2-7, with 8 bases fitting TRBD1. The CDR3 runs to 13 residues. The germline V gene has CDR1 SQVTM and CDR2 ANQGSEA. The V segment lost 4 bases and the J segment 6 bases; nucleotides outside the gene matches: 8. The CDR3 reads CSVARQGAGEQYF. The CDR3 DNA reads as TGCAGCGTTGCTCGGCAGGGGGCTGGCGAGCAGTACTTC.

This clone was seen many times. DNA of the CDR3: TGTGCCAGCAGCTCGGGACAGGGGAATGGCTACACCTTC. Residues: CASSSGQGNGYTF. The chain has TRBV9 and TRBJ1-2; 10 bases are a match to TRBD1. V lost 4 bases and J lost 6; bases outside the gene matches: 3. The CDR3 is made up of 13 amino acids. Per the germline V gene, CDR1 is SGDLS and CDR2 is YYNGEE.

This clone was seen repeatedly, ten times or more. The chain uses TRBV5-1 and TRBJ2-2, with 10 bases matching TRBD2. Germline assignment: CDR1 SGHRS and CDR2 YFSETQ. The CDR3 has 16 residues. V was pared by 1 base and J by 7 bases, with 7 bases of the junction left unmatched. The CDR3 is CASSLLAGEGIGELFF. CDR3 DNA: TGCGCCAGCAGCTTGCTAGCGGGAGAAGGTATCGGGGAGCTGTTTTTT.

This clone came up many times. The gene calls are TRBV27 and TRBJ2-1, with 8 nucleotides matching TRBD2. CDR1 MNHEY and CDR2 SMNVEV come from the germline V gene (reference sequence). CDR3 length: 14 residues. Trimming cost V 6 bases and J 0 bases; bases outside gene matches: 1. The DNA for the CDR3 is TGTGCCAGCAGACTAGCGGTCTCCTACAATGAGCAGTTCTTC. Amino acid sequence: CASRLAVSYNEQFF.

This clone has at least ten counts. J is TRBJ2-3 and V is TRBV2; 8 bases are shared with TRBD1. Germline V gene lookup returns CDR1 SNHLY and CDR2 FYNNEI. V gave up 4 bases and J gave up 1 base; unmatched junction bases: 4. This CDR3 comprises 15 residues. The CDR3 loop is CASSGRTGRTDTQYF. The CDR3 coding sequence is TGTGCCAGCAGTGGAAGGACAGGGCGCACAGATACGCAGTATTTT.

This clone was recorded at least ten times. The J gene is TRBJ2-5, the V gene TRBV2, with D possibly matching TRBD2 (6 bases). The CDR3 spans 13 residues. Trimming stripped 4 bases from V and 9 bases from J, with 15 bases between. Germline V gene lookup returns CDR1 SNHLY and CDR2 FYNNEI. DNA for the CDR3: TGTGCCAGCAGTGCTAGCGACGCTGGGTCCCAGTACTTC. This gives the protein CASSASDAGSQYF. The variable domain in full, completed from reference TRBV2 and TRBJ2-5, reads EPEVTQTPSHQVTQMGQEVILRCVPISNHLYFYWYRQILGQKVEFLVSFYNNEISEKSEIFDDQFSVERPDGSNFTLKIRSTKLEDSAMYFCASSASDAGSQYFGPGTRLLVL.

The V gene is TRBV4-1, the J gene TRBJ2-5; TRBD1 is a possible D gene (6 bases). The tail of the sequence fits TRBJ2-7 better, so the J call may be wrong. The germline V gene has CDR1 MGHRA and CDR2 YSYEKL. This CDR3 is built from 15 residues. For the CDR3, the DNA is TGCGCCAGCAGCCAAACTCCGGGACACATATACGAGCAGTACTTC. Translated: CASSQTPGHIYEQYF.

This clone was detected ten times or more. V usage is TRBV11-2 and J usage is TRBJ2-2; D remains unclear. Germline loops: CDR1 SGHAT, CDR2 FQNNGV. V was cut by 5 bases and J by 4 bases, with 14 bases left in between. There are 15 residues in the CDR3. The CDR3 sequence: CASSPLRVSTGELFF. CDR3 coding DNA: TGTGCCAGCAGCCCCCTCCGCGTTAGCACCGGGGAGCTGTTTTTT.